This T cell receptor (beta chain) was recovered during a study of blood T cell repertoires in COVID-19. The assay was immunoSEQ multiplex PCR, and TCRdb's table has in-frame clones only and misses some. The sample holds about 280,000 clones, about 90% seen once. Per the germline V gene, CDR1 is KGHDR and CDR2 is SFDVKD. Germline trimming cut 4 bases from V and 2 bases from J; bases unmatched to any gene: 5. The CDR3 is made up of 17 amino acids. The origin of this receptor is a young woman with acute COVID-19. V and J are TRBV24-1 and TRBJ2-2; TRBD1 matches at 11 bases. The sample comprised PBMCs or T cells enriched from blood (not recorded which). CDR3: CATSDRTGGTNTGELFF. CDR3 DNA sequence: TGTGCCACCAGTGACCGGACAGGGGGCACCAACACCGGGGAGCTGTTTTTT.